The 27 T cell receptor beta chains given below trace back to one sample, sequenced in a study of blood T cell repertoires in COVID-19. The table came from immunoSEQ multiplex PCR; TCRdb's copy has only in-frame clones and leaves some out. This sample carries roughly 170,000 clones, roughly four fifths of them seen once, and the ten largest clones take around 6.8%. The sample was peripheral blood. The receptors originated from a human donor in a cohort sampled during active COVID-19.

This clone was counted a single time. The chain employs TRBV4-2 and TRBJ1-4; 10 bases are shared with TRBD1. J gave up 8 bases and V 0 bases, and 9 bases lay outside the gene matches. Germline lookup yields CDR1 LGHNA and CDR2 YNFKEQ. The length of the CDR3 is 17 residues. In DNA, the CDR3 is TGTGCCAGCAGCCAAGAGACAGGGGGCGACCTCGGGGAAAAACTGTTTTTT. This encodes CASSQETGGDLGEKLFF.

In its sample, this clone was seen once. The chain recombines TRBV10-3 with TRBJ1-5; 8 nucleotides line up with TRBD1. V shed 8 bases and J 6 bases; nucleotides not matched to a gene: 6. The CDR3 length is 13 residues. Per germline, CDR1 ENHRY and CDR2 SYGVKD. CDR3 sequence: CAIGTGVGQPQHF. In nucleotides, the CDR3 is TGTGCCATCGGGACAGGCGTCGGTCAGCCCCAGCATTTT.

This clone was counted a single time. The V and J genes are TRBV5-1 and TRBJ2-7; 10 bases are shared with TRBD2. This CDR3 has 16 residues. In germline, CDR1 is SGHRS, CDR2 YFSETQ. The V and J ends lost 4 bases and 2 bases, in that order; junction bases with no gene match: 9. Here the CDR3 DNA reads TGCGCCAGCAGCCATAATAGCGGGGGGTCTACCTACGAGCAGTACTTC. This sequence encodes CASSHNSGGSTYEQYF. Full variable domain (remainder filled in from reference TRBV5-1 and TRBJ2-7): KAGVTQTPRYLIKTRGQQVTLSCSPISGHRSVSWYQQTPGQGLQFLFEYFSETQRNKGNFPGRFSGRQFSNSRSEMNVSTLELGDSALYLCASSHNSGGSTYEQYFGPGTRLTVT.

The chain is built from TRBV2 and TRBJ1-2; TRBD1 agrees at 7 bases. There are 14 residues in the CDR3. Per germline, CDR1 SNHLY and CDR2 FYNNEI. The V gene end was trimmed by 6 bases and the J gene end by 8 bases; junction bases not matched to a gene: 12. CDR3: CASRITGDSKGYTF. In DNA form, the CDR3 reads TGTGCCAGCAGGATAACAGGGGACTCTAAGGGCTACACCTTC.

By sample share, this clone is medium-sized. The J gene is TRBJ1-4, the V gene TRBV6-6, with 8 bases identical to TRBD1. The CDR3 extends over 16 amino acids. In germline, CDR1 is MNHNY, CDR2 SVGAGI (reference sequence). Trimming at V came to 7 bases and at J to 0 bases, leaving 7 bases not matched to a gene. This CDR3 is CASKDRARATNEKLFF. The CDR3 DNA reads as TGTGCCAGCAAGGACAGGGCTAGGGCAACTAATGAAAAACTGTTTTTT.

The chain recombines TRBV19 with TRBJ1-1, with TRBD1 matching over 8 bases. This CDR3 has 16 residues. The V gene's germline CDR1 is LNHDA and CDR2 SQIVND (reference sequence). V was pared by 5 bases and J by 5 bases, with 13 bases of the junction left unmatched. The CDR3 DNA reads as TGTGCCAGTAGTTTGGAGGGACAGGCCGCTGAGACTGAAGCTTTCTTT. Translating it yields CASSLEGQAAETEAFF.

The chain uses TRBV5-6 and TRBJ2-3; 10 nucleotides agree with TRBD2. Unmatched junction bases numbered 9, after V lost 3 bases and J lost 8 bases. This CDR3 is built from 15 residues. Germline CDR1 SGHDT, CDR2 YYEEEE. CDR3 DNA: TGTGCCAGCAGCTCTATTCTAGCGGGGGTCGGTACGCAGTATTTT. This gives the protein CASSSILAGVGTQYF.

This chain uses TRBV7-6 with TRBJ2-1; 14 positions match TRBD2. The CDR3 is made up of 18 amino acids. With 1 base clipped from V and 0 bases from J, the junction kept 2 bases outside the gene matches. CDR1 and CDR2 from the germline V gene are SGHVS and FNYEAQ. CDR3: CASSLGLAGGSSYNEQFF. CDR3 DNA sequence: TGTGCCAGCAGCTTAGGACTAGCGGGGGGGAGCTCCTACAATGAGCAGTTCTTC.

Only one count was recorded for this clone. V usage is TRBV6-5 and J usage is TRBJ2-7, with a weak D call TRBD2 (6 bases). Trimming stripped 8 bases from V and 9 bases from J, with 26 bases between. Germline values: CDR1 MNHEY, CDR2 SVGAGI. The CDR3 has 15 residues. The chain's CDR3 is CASSSAGQPSGRQYF. The DNA of the CDR3 is TGTGCCAGCTCTTCGGCGGGGCAGCCCTCGGGGAGGCAGTACTTC.

The J gene is TRBJ1-1, the V gene TRBV5-1; no firm D call. This CDR3 comprises 13 residues. The V gene's germline CDR1 is SGHRS and CDR2 YFSETQ. Trimming stripped 5 bases from V and 3 bases from J, with 11 bases between. CDR3 nucleotide sequence: TGCGCCAGCAGTGGCACGGAGGACACTGAAGCTTTCTTT. Amino acids: CASSGTEDTEAFF.

V and J are TRBV5-5 and TRBJ1-1; 8 nucleotides align to TRBD1. After removal of 3 bases from V and 5 bases from J, the junction contained 18 bases not matched to a gene. Germline V gene data show CDR1 as SGHKS and CDR2 as YYEKEE (reference sequence). This CDR3 comprises 18 residues. CDR3 protein: CASSSPRTGKGVRTEAFF. The CDR3 region has the DNA TGTGCCAGCAGCTCACCCCGGACAGGGAAGGGGGTAAGAACTGAAGCTTTCTTT. Drawing the rest from reference TRBV5-5 and TRBJ1-1, the complete variable domain is DAGVTQSPTHLIKTRGQQVTLRCSPISGHKSVSWYQQVLGQGPQFIFQYYEKEERGRGNFPDRFSARQFPNYSSELNVNALLLGDSALYLCASSSPRTGKGVRTEAFFGQGTRLTVV.

The chain couples TRBV7-9 to TRBJ2-6, with 12 bases identical to TRBD1. Germline V gene lookup returns CDR1 SEHNR and CDR2 FQNEAQ (reference sequence). This CDR3 has 18 amino acids. V shed 6 bases and J 2 bases; nucleotides not matched to a gene: 8. The CDR3 DNA sequence: TGTGCCAGCAGGCGGACCGGGACAGGGGGCGCTGGGGCCAACGTCCTGACTTTC. The encoded protein is CASRRTGTGGAGANVLTF. Combining the CDR3 with reference TRBV7-9 and TRBJ2-6 gives the whole variable domain DTGVSQNPRHKITKRGQNVTFRCDPISEHNRLYWYRQTLGQGPEFLTYFQNEAQLEKSRLLSDRFSAERPKGSFSTLEIQRTEQGDSAMYLCASRRTGTGGAGANVLTFGAGSRLTVL.

The V gene is TRBV2, the J gene TRBJ1-5; D ambiguous. CDR1 SNHLY and CDR2 FYNNEI come from the germline V gene. The CDR3 extends over 13 amino acids. V shed 4 bases and J shed 4 bases, with 8 bases lying between them. CDR3 sequence: CASSVDKNQPQHF. The CDR3 DNA is TGTGCCAGCAGTGTCGACAAAAATCAGCCCCAGCATTTT.

The chain links TRBV12-1 to TRBJ1-3. TRBV12-1 is a documented pseudogene. The CDR3 is made up of 17 amino acids. The CDR3 bases are TGTGCCAGCACCCTCTCATACCACGGTAGCTCTGGAAACACCATATATTTT. This sequence encodes CASTLSYHGSSGNTIYF.

The V gene is TRBV10-3, the J gene TRBJ1-2; no clear D gene. Per the germline V gene, CDR1 is ENHRY and CDR2 is SYGVKD. This CDR3 contains 16 residues. V lost 0 bases and J lost 5, with 16 bases in between. CDR3 in amino acids: CAISESEEAAGYGYTF. CDR3 bases: TGTGCCATCAGTGAGTCGGAGGAAGCGGCTGGGTATGGCTACACCTTC.

The chain joins TRBV4-1 to TRBJ1-5, with D maybe TRBD1 (6 bases). The germline V gene has CDR1 MGHRA and CDR2 YSYEKL. CDR3 size: 13 residues. V was cut by 3 bases and J by 5 bases, with 8 bases left in between. CDR3 in amino acids: CASSQAGDQPQHF. CDR3 bases: TGCGCCAGCAGCCAGGCAGGGGATCAGCCCCAGCATTTT.

The V call is TRBV5-4, the J call TRBJ2-7; 10 bases align to TRBD2. V trimming: 1 base; J trimming: 1 base; junction bases outside the gene matches: 2. The CDR3 sequence is 15 residues long. Germline loops: CDR1 SGHNT, CDR2 YYREEE (reference sequence). CDR3 sequence: CASSLSSGGSYEQYF. The CDR3 bases are TGTGCCAGCAGCTTGTCTAGCGGGGGTTCCTACGAGCAGTACTTC.

The CDR3 sequence: CASSQRRVRNTEAFF. CDR3 bases: TGTGCCAGCAGCCAGAGACGGGTGCGGAACACTGAAGCTTTCTTT. This chain joins TRBV5-4 and TRBJ1-1; D is uncertain. V was trimmed by 4 bases and J by 1 base, leaving 14 bases between them. CDR3 length equals 15 residues. Germline V gene sequence: CDR1 SGHNT, CDR2 YYREEE (reference sequence).

The chain employs TRBV28 and TRBJ1-6; D ambiguous. V dropped 3 bases and J dropped 6 bases, with 3 bases sitting between them. Germline V gives CDR1 MDHEN, CDR2 SYDVKM. The length of the CDR3 is 12 residues. The DNA of the CDR3 is TGTGCCAGCAGTTTCAGTAATTCACCCCTCCACTTT. It specifies CASSFSNSPLHF.

The chain is built from TRBV5-1 and TRBJ1-5, with 7 bases matching TRBD1. Germline assignment: CDR1 SGHRS and CDR2 YFSETQ. V dropped 0 bases and J dropped 1; count of bases not matched to a gene: 1. CDR3 size: 15 residues. The DNA of the CDR3 is TGCGCCAGCAGCTTGGGGGACAGCAGCAATCAGCCCCAGCATTTT. Translating gives CASSLGDSSNQPQHF.

This chain uses TRBV6-2 or TRBV6-3 with TRBJ2-6; perhaps TRBD1 as D (6 bases). Germline CDR1 reads MNHEY; CDR2 reads SVGEGT. CDR3 length: 16 amino acids. V was clipped by 2 bases and J by 0 bases, with 8 bases between them. In DNA form, the CDR3 reads TGTGCCAGCAGTTACCGAGGGGGCTCTGGGGCCAACGTCCTGACTTTC. Protein: CASSYRGGSGANVLTF.

The rearrangement joins TRBV19 to TRBJ1-3; tentatively, D is TRBD1 (6 bases). The germline V gene has CDR1 LNHDA and CDR2 SQIVND (reference sequence). V was trimmed by 3 bases and J by 1 base, leaving 13 bases between them. The CDR3 totals 16 residues. The CDR3 loop reads CASSILQGESGNTIYF. As DNA, the CDR3 is TGTGCCAGTAGTATTTTACAGGGAGAATCTGGAAACACCATATATTTT.

This chain connects TRBV9 to TRBJ2-7; TRBD2 aligns across 9 bases. Germline CDR1 and CDR2: SGDLS and YYNGEE. This CDR3 contains 15 residues. The V segment lost 0 bases and the J segment 6 bases; nucleotides outside the gene matches: 7. CDR3 loop: CASSVGIAGESEQYF. The CDR3 nucleotides are TGTGCCAGCAGCGTAGGGATAGCGGGGGAATCCGAGCAGTACTTC.

The chain combines TRBV12-3 or TRBV12-4 with TRBJ2-7; D is perhaps TRBD1 (6 bases). The CDR3 sequence is 13 residues long. V was pared by 6 bases and J by 6 bases, with 15 bases between. This chain's CDR3 is CASSSRGTSEQYF. Here the CDR3 DNA reads TGTGCCAGCAGCTCCAGGGGTACGTCCGAGCAGTACTTC.

V and J are TRBV12-3 or TRBV12-4 and TRBJ1-1; D is undetermined. This CDR3 is built from 12 residues. V shed 5 bases and J shed 0 bases, with 4 bases lying between them. The CDR3 here is CASSPMNTEAFF. For the CDR3, the DNA is TGTGCCAGCAGTCCAATGAACACTGAAGCTTTCTTT.

This chain uses TRBV6-5 with TRBJ1-3, with TRBD1 matching over 7 bases. The CDR3 runs to 16 residues. The V and J ends lost 4 bases and 0 bases, in that order; junction bases with no gene match: 6. Germline CDR1 is MNHEY and CDR2 is SVGAGI. The CDR3 nucleotides are TGTGCCAGCAGTTTCCGGGACAGACTCTCTGGAAACACCATATATTTT. This sequence encodes CASSFRDRLSGNTIYF.

This chain joins TRBV4-1 and TRBJ2-5; 12 bases are shared with TRBD2. Germline V CDR1 and CDR2: MGHRA, YSYEKL. This CDR3 has 15 amino acids. The trim removed 5 bases at V and 2 bases at J, leaving 3 bases unmatched. CDR3 region: CASSETSGGQETQYF. CDR3 DNA: TGCGCCAGCAGCGAGACTAGCGGGGGTCAAGAGACCCAGTACTTC.